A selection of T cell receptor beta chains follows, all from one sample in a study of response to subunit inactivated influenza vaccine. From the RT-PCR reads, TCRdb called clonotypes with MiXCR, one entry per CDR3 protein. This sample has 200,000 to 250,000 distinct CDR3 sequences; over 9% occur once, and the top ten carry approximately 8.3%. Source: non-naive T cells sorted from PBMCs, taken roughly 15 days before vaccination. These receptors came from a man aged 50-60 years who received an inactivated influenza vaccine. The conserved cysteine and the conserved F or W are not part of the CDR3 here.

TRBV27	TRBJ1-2	ASSSPTGYGYT
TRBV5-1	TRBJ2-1	ASSFAAGEWYNEQF
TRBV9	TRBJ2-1	ASSLGPSNEQF
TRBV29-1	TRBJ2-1	SIKPAYRVHEQF
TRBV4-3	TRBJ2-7	ASSQEGRYPYEQY
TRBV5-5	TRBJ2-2	ASSLRTGFSGELF
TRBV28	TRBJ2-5	AALSPGGKTQY
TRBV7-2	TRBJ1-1	ASSLQSPAMNTEAF
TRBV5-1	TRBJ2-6	ASSLGSGDSGANVLT
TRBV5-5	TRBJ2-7	ASSRDRVIEQY
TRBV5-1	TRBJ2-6	ASSETGANVLT
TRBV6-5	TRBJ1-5	ASSYSRGGNQPQH
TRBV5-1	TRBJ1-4	ASSFTSTNEKLF
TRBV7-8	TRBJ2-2	ASSTINTGELF
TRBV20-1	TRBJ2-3	SARVGQGRGVDTQY
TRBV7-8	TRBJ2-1	ASSTPLGEQF
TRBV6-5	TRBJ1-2	ASSFRTGNNYGYT
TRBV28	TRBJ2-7	ASSLSGPYYEQY
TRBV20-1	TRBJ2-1	SARTGQGTNEQF
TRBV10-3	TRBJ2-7	AVGRTSSYEQY
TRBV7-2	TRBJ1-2	ASSPSTGVRDGYT
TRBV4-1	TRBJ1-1	ASSQGGFRRDTEAF
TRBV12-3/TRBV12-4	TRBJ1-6	ASSLELTNSPLH
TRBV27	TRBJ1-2	ASSGTDYGYT
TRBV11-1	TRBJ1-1	ASSPFFHRGRGDTEAF
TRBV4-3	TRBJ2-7	ASSRQKGGSYEQY
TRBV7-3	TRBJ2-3	ASSPGVGGSDTQY
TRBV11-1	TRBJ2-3	ASSLLTSGTQY
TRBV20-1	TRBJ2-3	SVLTSGRTDTQY
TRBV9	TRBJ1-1	ASSLQGTMGTEAF
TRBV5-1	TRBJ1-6	ASRAAVDSPLH
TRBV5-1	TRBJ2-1	ASSYRTSGGADEQF
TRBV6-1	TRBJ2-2	ASSKWGPDTGELF
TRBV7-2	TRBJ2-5	ASKSGRGQETQY
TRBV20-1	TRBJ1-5	SATDSNQPQH
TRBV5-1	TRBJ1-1	ASSRDGQTMNTEAF
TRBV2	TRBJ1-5	ASSEGVDQPQH
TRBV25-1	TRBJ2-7	ASSEPGQGYEQY
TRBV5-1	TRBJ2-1	ASSLAVGSGRVDEQF
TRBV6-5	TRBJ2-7	ASSYIPTQTPTREQY
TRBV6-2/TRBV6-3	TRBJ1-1	AVGEMNTEAF
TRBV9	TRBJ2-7	ASSVGAGKTYEQY
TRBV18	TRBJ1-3	ASSPATTGTGNTIY